This T cell receptor beta chain originates from a study of T cell repertoires in cytomegalovirus infection. Note on this clonotype: The target antigen is unknown.

General study points: HLA-C-restricted TCR beta clonotypes specific for CMV led the ex vivo response.

TCRdb ran MiXCR on the reads and lists one entry per CDR3 protein. Among around 540,000 distinct CDR3 sequences, roughly a third were seen once, and the ten largest hold 15% to 20%. The ends were cut back, 1 base at V and 14 bases at J, with 12 bases in the middle. The CDR3 is 11 residues long. The germline V gene has CDR1 DFQATT and CDR2 SNEGSKA (reference sequence). The receptor comes from a human donor in good health (CMV status not recorded). Some clones in this sample may be carry-over from other donors' samples. Here the sequenced sample was cultured PBMCs, taken from culture after CMV antigen stimulation. The chain uses TRBV20-1 and TRBJ2-1; D not resolved. DNA of the CDR3: TGCAGTGCTAGAGGTGGACCCCGGGAGTTCTTC. It specifies CSARGGPREFF.